Following are 13 T cell receptor beta chains from one sample sequenced in a study of cytomegalovirus exposure and HLA in healthy donors. PCR was performed using 60 Vbeta and 13 Jbeta primers. Profiling relied on immunoSEQ multiplex PCR, and the TCRdb table lists in-frame clones only, not all of them. The sample records some 81,000 clones, 60% to 75% being singletons. The sequencing input was PBMCs. These receptors were taken from a woman aged 40 to 50 in good health and CMV-seropositive.

The J gene is TRBJ2-3, the V gene TRBV29-1; D possibly corresponds to TRBD2 (5 bases). The germline CDR1 and CDR2 sequences are SQVTM and ANQGSEA. With 7 bases removed from V and 6 bases from J, the gap between germline ends came to 14 bases. This CDR3 has 12 amino acids. This CDR3 is CSALRTWDTQYF. The CDR3 DNA follows: TGCAGCGCCTTAAGGACTTGGGATACGCAGTATTTT.

The V and J genes are TRBV4-1 and TRBJ2-7; TRBD2 matches 8 bases. The CDR3 length is 16 residues. Germline V gene data show CDR1 as MGHRA and CDR2 as YSYEKL. Trimming removed 4 bases from V and 2 bases from J; junction bases left unmatched: 10. CDR3 in DNA: TGCGCCAGCAGCCTAGTCCCCAGCGGGAGTACCTACGAGCAGTACTTC. Its translation is CASSLVPSGSTYEQYF.

The chain combines TRBV19 with TRBJ1-5, with TRBD1 as a possible D gene (6 bases). Trimming took off 9 bases at V and 0 bases at J, with 15 bases between the two ends. CDR1 LNHDA and CDR2 SQIVND come from the germline V gene (reference sequence). The CDR3 runs to 15 residues. CDR3 loop: CASQSFRGSNQPQHF. DNA of the CDR3: TGTGCCAGCCAATCTTTCAGGGGTAGCAATCAGCCCCAGCATTTT.

The V and J genes are TRBV7-9 and TRBJ1-1, with a weak D call TRBD1 (5 bases). Germline V gene lookup returns CDR1 SEHNR and CDR2 FQNEAQ (reference sequence). There are 12 residues in the CDR3. V was shortened by 6 bases and J by 7 bases, with 12 bases between the two germline ends. The chain's CDR3 is CASRTFQGEAFF. The CDR3, as DNA: TGTGCCAGCAGAACCTTTCAGGGTGAAGCTTTCTTT.

This chain's CDR3 is CASRQGPNQPQHF. In DNA, the CDR3 is TGCGCCAGTCGACAGGGGCCCAATCAGCCCCAGCATTTT. J is TRBJ1-5 and V is TRBV10-1, with 8 bases aligning to TRBD1. From germline, CDR1 is WNHNN and CDR2 SYGVQD (reference sequence). This CDR3 is 13 amino acids long. V was clipped by 9 bases and J by 3 bases; unmatched bases: 4.

The chain joins TRBV7-6 to TRBJ1-4; 7 bases agree with TRBD1. Looked up from germline, CDR1 is SGHVS and CDR2 is FNYEAQ. Trimming at V came to 4 bases and at J to 7 bases, leaving 12 bases not matched to a gene. CDR3 length: 16 residues. CDR3 DNA: TGTGCCAGCAGCTCCAGGGGGGCGGATCTCGTTGAAAAACTGTTTTTT. This translates into CASSSRGADLVEKLFF.

This clone occurred a few times. This rearrangement joins TRBV19 to TRBJ2-1; D call uncertain. V was trimmed by 3 bases and J by 4 bases, leaving 16 bases between them. Germline-derived CDR1 and CDR2 are LNHDA and SQIVND (reference sequence). The CDR3 runs to 16 residues. Here the CDR3 reads CASSMTLSPGYNEQFF. CDR3 DNA: TGTGCCAGTAGTATGACTCTCTCCCCTGGTTACAATGAGCAGTTCTTC.

The V call is TRBV19, the J call TRBJ2-1, with D maybe TRBD2 (5 bases). V was pared by 5 bases and J by 4 bases, with 12 bases between. The germline V gene has CDR1 LNHDA and CDR2 SQIVND (reference sequence). This CDR3 contains 14 residues. CDR3 region: CASSPRRGYNEQFF. CDR3 bases: TGTGCCAGTAGTCCCCGTAGAGGGTACAATGAGCAGTTCTTC.

This rearrangement joins TRBV6-5 to TRBJ1-3; D is ambiguous. Looked up from germline, CDR1 is MNHEY and CDR2 is SVGAGI. V was trimmed by 2 bases and J by 0 bases, leaving 11 bases between them. This CDR3 comprises 16 residues. The CDR3 is CASSYRIGGSGNTIYF. CDR3 DNA: TGTGCCAGCAGTTACCGAATCGGAGGCTCTGGAAACACCATATATTTT.

The CDR3 protein is CASSLVGQNEQFF. For the CDR3, the DNA is TGCGCCAGCAGCTTGGTTGGGCAAAATGAGCAGTTCTTC. The chain carries TRBV5-1 and TRBJ2-1; no clear D gene. The CDR3 has 13 residues. Germline values: CDR1 SGHRS, CDR2 YFSETQ. V was pared by 0 bases and J by 7 bases, with 8 bases between.

This clone was seen a few times. The chain recombines TRBV4-2 with TRBJ2-2; the D gene is possibly TRBD2 (6 bases). The CDR3 sequence is 13 residues long. The V end lost 0 bases, the J end lost 9 bases, and 8 bases lay between the germline ends. CDR1 is LGHNA and CDR2 is YNFKEQ in the germline V gene. DNA for the CDR3: TGTGCCAGCAGCCAAGAAGGAGGGAGGGAGCTGTTTTTT. Translating it yields CASSQEGGRELFF.

The chain joins TRBV5-5 to TRBJ1-6; 7 positions match TRBD1. The CDR3 is made up of 15 amino acids. CDR1 SGHKS and CDR2 YYEKEE come from the germline V gene (reference sequence). Losses at the gene ends were 4 bases for V and 7 bases for J; bases not matched to a gene: 8. Here the CDR3 reads CASSPPGTANSPLHF. The CDR3 DNA is TGTGCCAGCAGCCCACCCGGGACAGCAAATTCACCCCTCCACTTT.

The chain joins TRBV5-4 to TRBJ2-3, with D possibly being TRBD1 (7 bases). Germline V gives CDR1 SGHNT, CDR2 YYREEE (reference sequence). V lost 1 base and J 6 bases, leaving 12 bases between the germline ends. CDR3 length: 14 residues. CDR3 bases: TGTGCCAGCAGCTTGAGACTAGGGGGCGATACGCAGTATTTT. Its protein product is CASSLRLGGDTQYF.